The clone carrying this T cell receptor (beta chain) was counted many times. These data come from a study of T-cell reconstitution after alpha-beta-depleted transplantation in children. Germline loops: CDR1 SGHRS, CDR2 YFSETQ. The CDR3 spans 13 residues. V was cut by 2 bases and J by 5 bases, with 9 bases left in between. Unique molecular identifiers were incorporated when the TCRbeta library was constructed. In TCRdb, the PCR reads were re-called with MiXCR into one record per CDR3 protein. The sample lists hundreds of thousands of distinct CDR3 sequences; approximately 17% were seen once. The sample here was PBMCs from the stem cell graft donor, taken from the stem cell graft. V gene TRBV5-1 combines with J gene TRBJ2-3; the D gene could be TRBD1 or TRBD2 (5 bases each). The sequence was obtained from a human donor who donated a stem cell graft to a child with acute myeloid leukemia. This CDR3 reads CASSLTGQDTQYF. The CDR3 DNA sequence: TGCGCCAGCAGCTTAACGGGGCAAGATACGCAGTATTTT.